A single sample gave rise to the 17 T cell receptor beta chains below, sequenced in a study of blood T cell repertoires in COVID-19. Clones were sequenced by immunoSEQ multiplex PCR, and TCRdb holds only the in-frame ones, with some missing. The sample holds 120,000 to 150,000 clones, 75% to 90% seen once. The sequencing input was peripheral blood. The receptors stem from an elderly man with acute or convalescent COVID-19.

CDR3: CASTLVGAYYGYTF. In DNA, the CDR3 is TGTGCCAGTACCCTGGTGGGGGCATACTATGGCTACACCTTC. The chain uses TRBV19 and TRBJ1-2, with D perhaps matching TRBD1 (6 bases). The germline gives CDR1 LNHDA, CDR2 SQIVND (reference sequence). The CDR3 has 14 amino acids. V shed 7 bases and J shed 3 bases, with 15 bases lying between them.

The genes are TRBV10-3 and TRBJ2-1; TRBD1 might be the D (6 bases). The CDR3 consists of 12 residues. The germline V gene has CDR1 ENHRY and CDR2 SYGVKD. V was pared by 11 bases and J by 8 bases, with 16 bases between. For the CDR3, the DNA is TGTGCCGCCCAGGGGCTGAGGGATGAGCAGTTCTTC. It specifies CAAQGLRDEQFF.

The chain carries TRBV3-1 (or the pseudogene TRBV3-2) and TRBJ2-5, with unresolved D. CDR3 size: 14 residues. Per germline, CDR1 LGHDT and CDR2 YNNKEL (reference sequence). The V end was cut by 1 base, the J end by 5 bases, with 11 bases between. This chain's CDR3 is CASSQGLGLETQYF. DNA for the CDR3: TGTGCCAGCAGCCAAGGTCTGGGCCTGGAGACCCAGTACTTC.

This chain joins TRBV7-9 and TRBJ2-5, with 7 bases aligning to TRBD2. This CDR3 region has 16 residues. Looked up from germline, CDR1 is SEHNR and CDR2 is FQNEAQ (reference sequence). V lost 0 bases and J lost 4; bases outside the gene matches: 8. CDR3 residues: CASSLAPGGLGETQYF. The CDR3, as DNA: TGTGCCAGCAGCTTAGCCCCGGGGGGTCTGGGAGAGACCCAGTACTTC.

This chain links TRBV4-2 with TRBJ2-5; a possible D gene is TRBD1 (6 bases). Between the trimmed V and J ends, which lost 0 bases and 5 bases, there was a span of 16 bases. Per the germline V gene, CDR1 is LGHNA and CDR2 is YNFKEQ. This CDR3 spans 16 amino acids. The CDR3 DNA sequence: TGTGCCAGCAGCCAAGATGCACAGGGTGTTAGTGAGACCCAGTACTTC. Translated, it gives CASSQDAQGVSETQYF.

The chain is built from TRBV29-1 and TRBJ2-5, with a possible D match to TRBD1 (6 bases). The V gene's germline CDR1 is SQVTM and CDR2 ANQGSEA. V was cut by 0 bases and J by 5 bases, with 13 bases left in between. The CDR3 sequence is 14 residues long. The CDR3, as DNA: TGCAGCGTTGAAGATCGATGGGGGCTTGAGACCCAGTACTTC. Its translation: CSVEDRWGLETQYF.

The gene calls are TRBV20-1 and TRBJ1-2, with 7 nucleotides matching TRBD1. The CDR3 is made up of 11 amino acids. V trimming: 5 bases; J trimming: 6 bases; junction bases outside the gene matches: 3. Germline V CDR1 and CDR2: DFQATT, SNEGSKA (reference sequence). The CDR3, as DNA: TGCAGTGCTGGCAGGGGGAATGGCTACACCTTC. Encoded protein: CSAGRGNGYTF.

The rearrangement uses TRBV5-4 and TRBJ2-1, with 7 bases identical to TRBD2. Germline V gives CDR1 SGHNT, CDR2 YYREEE (reference sequence). After removal of 0 bases from V and 0 bases from J, the junction contained 9 bases not matched to a gene. CDR3 length: 18 amino acids. CDR3 amino acids: CASSLASTGRSSYNEQFF. The CDR3 region has the DNA TGTGCCAGCAGCTTGGCTTCAACCGGGAGGAGCTCCTACAATGAGCAGTTCTTC. The variable domain in full, with the rest retrieved from reference TRBV5-4 and TRBJ2-1, is ETGVTQSPTHLIKTRGQQVTLRCSSQSGHNTVSWYQQALGQGPQFIFQYYREEENGRGNFPPRFSGLQFPNYSSELNVNALELDDSALYLCASSLASTGRSSYNEQFFGPGTRLTVL.

The chain recombines TRBV6-5 with TRBJ2-3, with 8 bases lining up with TRBD1. Losses at the gene ends were 1 base for V and 3 bases for J; bases not matched to a gene: 3. Germline assignment: CDR1 MNHEY and CDR2 SVGAGI. The CDR3 runs 15 residues. CDR3: CASSYFQGATDTQYF. The CDR3 DNA follows: TGTGCCAGCAGTTACTTTCAGGGGGCAACAGATACGCAGTATTTT.

The chain couples TRBV27 to TRBJ1-2, with 11 positions matching TRBD1. The CDR3 is 14 amino acids. V gave up 5 bases and J gave up 7 bases; unmatched junction bases: 6. Germline V gene data show CDR1 as MNHEY and CDR2 as SMNVEV (reference sequence). The CDR3 DNA follows: TGTGCCAGCAGTACGGGACAGGGGGTTGTTGGCTACACCTTC. Protein: CASSTGQGVVGYTF.

CDR3 sequence reads: CASSWTNRSGNTIYF. The CDR3 coding sequence is TGTGCCAGCAGCTGGACCAACAGGTCCGGGAACACCATATATTTT. This chain connects TRBV7-9 to TRBJ1-3; maybe TRBD1 (5 bases). The CDR3 totals 15 residues. Looked up from germline, CDR1 is SEHNR and CDR2 is FQNEAQ (reference sequence). Trimming removed 4 bases from V and 7 bases from J, with 17 bases in between.

The V and J genes are TRBV7-3 and TRBJ2-2; TRBD2 agrees at 13 bases. The CDR3 contains 16 residues. Unmatched junction bases numbered 6, after V lost 5 bases and J lost 6 bases. Per germline, CDR1 SGHTA and CDR2 FQGTGA. The CDR3 nucleotides are TGTGCCAGCAGCCTCACTAGCGGGAGGGCTTCCGGGGAGCTGTTTTTT. Translated: CASSLTSGRASGELFF.

This clone came up once. The rearrangement joins TRBV28 to TRBJ1-5; 7 positions match TRBD1. The CDR3 totals 14 residues. J gave up 11 bases and V 5 bases, and 12 bases lay outside the gene matches. The germline gives CDR1 MDHEN, CDR2 SYDVKM. The CDR3 nucleotides read TGTGCCAGCAGTAACGGACAGGACCCAGGGGCCCAGCATTTT. It yields the protein CASSNGQDPGAQHF.

The gene calls are TRBV5-5 and TRBJ2-7; 9 nucleotides align to TRBD1. V was clipped by 5 bases and J by 5 bases; unmatched bases: 11. The CDR3 consists of 15 residues. Germline CDR1 is SGHKS and CDR2 is YYEKEE (reference sequence). CDR3 nucleotide sequence: TGTGCCAGCAGTCGAACCGGGACAGGGAACCACGAGCAGTACTTC. Its protein is CASSRTGTGNHEQYF.

The genes are TRBV5-1 and TRBJ2-3, with 7 nucleotides matching TRBD1. The CDR3 spans 14 residues. Trimming removed 6 bases from V and 3 bases from J; junction bases left unmatched: 7. CDR1 is SGHRS and CDR2 is YFSETQ in the germline V gene. The DNA of the CDR3 is TGCGCCAGCAATCCAGGGGGATTAACAGATACGCAGTATTTT. Translation: CASNPGGLTDTQYF. Full variable domain (missing parts from reference TRBV5-1 and TRBJ2-3): KAGVTQTPRYLIKTRGQQVTLSCSPISGHRSVSWYQQTPGQGLQFLFEYFSETQRNKGNFPGRFSGRQFSNSRSEMNVSTLELGDSALYLCASNPGGLTDTQYFGPGTRLTVL.

The chain joins TRBV24-1 to TRBJ2-3; D perhaps matches TRBD2 (5 bases). The V gene lost 6 bases and the J gene lost 1 base, with 13 bases spanning the gap. The CDR3 length is 15 residues. Germline V gives CDR1 KGHDR, CDR2 SFDVKD. CDR3 bases: TGTGCCACCAGTACACCGGGGTTGGGCACAGATACGCAGTATTTT. Its protein is CATSTPGLGTDTQYF.

The chain links TRBV24-1 to TRBJ1-2; TRBD1 is a possible D gene (6 bases). V gave up 6 bases and J gave up 2 bases, with 15 bases separating them. The CDR3 runs 15 residues. Germline V gene sequence: CDR1 KGHDR, CDR2 SFDVKD. The CDR3 is CATSWHREGNYGYTF. Written as DNA, the CDR3 is TGTGCCACCAGTTGGCACAGGGAGGGAAACTATGGCTACACCTTC.